There are many counts of the clone carrying this T cell receptor (beta chain). V dropped 6 bases and J dropped 0 bases, with 18 bases sitting between them. Germline lookup yields CDR1 MNHEY and CDR2 SMNVEV (reference sequence). The length of the CDR3 is 17 residues. TCRdb used MiXCR to reprocess the 5' RACE reads, holding one entry per CDR3 protein. The data show 25,000 to 35,000 distinct CDR3 sequences, with less than 8% seen just once and 13% to 15% held by the top ten. The entry originates in a study of T-cell memory formation after mild COVID-19. The sample was PBMCs or a T cell subset sorted from them (not recorded which). This chain uses TRBV27 with TRBJ1-3; TRBD1 might be the D (5 bases). The TCR originated in an adult woman who had mild COVID-19 (a few samples of this study predate the infection). Cell type and time point are not known. The CDR3 DNA follows: TGTGCCAGCAGACCCTCGGGAGGGGTGGCCTCTGGAAACACCATATATTTT. Protein: CASRPSGGVASGNTIYF.